This T cell receptor (beta chain) was documented in a study of vaccination and CD4 T cells after COVID-19. Study context: Taking of post-vaccine samples occurred a median about 72 days after dose two (range 14 to 241). The study, taken as a whole, reports: The study found that a median about 88% of reactive clones in convalescent patients appeared only post-vaccination.

This CDR3 spans 14 amino acids. Germline V CDR1 and CDR2: SGHTA, FQGNSA. V lost 1 base and J 1 base, leaving 6 bases between the germline ends. The Oncomine TCR Beta short-read assay was applied to DNA of cultured CD4+ T cells. Genomic DNA extraction was carried out from cultured CD4+ T cells. TCRdb analysed the PCR reads with MiXCR anew, one entry per CDR3 protein. The top ten clones hold around 31% of a sample with some 10,000 distinct CDR3 sequences, around 55% of them seen once. Treatment here: approximately nine-day PBMC culture with coronavirus spike peptide pools or control peptides (ViraFEST assay). TCRs were sequenced by ViraFEST after antigen-specific T cells had been expanded with peptide pools. Turning to this clonotype: Its antigen is not known.

The V and J genes are TRBV7-2 and TRBJ2-3; D gene unclear. This receptor was taken from a human donor who had recovered from COVID-19. Source material: CD4+ T cells from blood, cultured in vitro. CDR3 residues: CASSLGWGTDTQYF. The CDR3 DNA follows: TGTGCCAGCAGCTTAGGCTGGGGCACAGATACGCAGTATTTT.